The 27 T cell receptor beta chains below all came from one sample that was sequenced in a study of blood T cell repertoires in COVID-19. Profiling relied on immunoSEQ multiplex PCR, and the TCRdb table lists in-frame clones only, not all of them. Of around 15,000 clones in the sample, approximately 90% are singletons; the top ten hold about 9.4%. The specimen sequenced was peripheral blood. The receptors originated from a man at least 80 years old with acute or convalescent COVID-19.

V usage is TRBV10-2 and J usage is TRBJ1-4; the match to TRBD1 covers 8 bases. The CDR3 has 15 residues. Trimming at V came to 4 bases and at J to 4 bases, leaving 5 bases not matched to a gene. In germline, CDR1 is WSHSY, CDR2 SAAADI. The CDR3 is CASSGGTGFNEKLFF. CDR3 nucleotide sequence: TGCGCCAGCAGTGGCGGGACAGGTTTTAATGAAAAACTGTTTTTT.

V usage is TRBV5-5 and J usage is TRBJ1-1; maybe TRBD1 (6 bases). The CDR3 totals 14 residues. Germline V lookup: CDR1 SGHKS, CDR2 YYEKEE (reference sequence). V lost 0 bases and J 6 bases, leaving 12 bases between the germline ends. CDR3 nucleotide sequence: TGTGCCAGCAGCTTGGTGGGGAGGGGGGCTGAAGCTTTCTTT. Its protein product is CASSLVGRGAEAFF.

This rearrangement joins TRBV5-3 to TRBJ2-1; 7 bases map to TRBD2. TRBV5-3 has ORF status, its function being uncertain. The CDR3 has 16 amino acids. The V and J ends lost 4 bases and 10 bases, in that order; junction bases with no gene match: 17. The CDR3 sequence: CARSPHLAAPPQEQFF. The CDR3 DNA follows: TGTGCCAGAAGCCCCCACCTAGCGGCTCCCCCTCAGGAGCAGTTCTTC.

This CDR3 is CASSWSGQGGTEAFF. CDR3 nucleotides: TGCGCCAGCAGCTGGTCGGGACAGGGAGGCACTGAAGCTTTCTTT. The chain combines TRBV5-1 with TRBJ1-1; TRBD1 agrees at 9 bases. The CDR3 consists of 15 residues. The V segment lost 3 bases and the J segment 4 bases; nucleotides outside the gene matches: 7. Looked up from germline, CDR1 is SGHRS and CDR2 is YFSETQ.

The chain combines TRBV19 with TRBJ2-1, with D possibly matching TRBD1 (6 bases). Looked up from germline, CDR1 is LNHDA and CDR2 is SQIVND (reference sequence). There are 16 residues in the CDR3. V gave up 5 bases and J gave up 11 bases, with 25 bases separating them. CDR3 sequence: CASSLTPGPQGMKQFF. CDR3 bases: TGTGCCAGTAGTCTCACCCCGGGACCGCAGGGGATGAAGCAGTTCTTC.

As DNA, the CDR3 is TGTGCCAGCAGTGAATATCCCGACCCGGGACAGGGCTATGGCTACACCTTC. It specifies CASSEYPDPGQGYGYTF. The chain links TRBV25-1 to TRBJ1-2; 9 bases line up with TRBD1. Germline V lookup: CDR1 MGHDK, CDR2 SYGVNS. V was pared by 0 bases and J by 4 bases, with 9 bases of the junction left unmatched. The CDR3 contains 17 residues.

The chain recombines TRBV19 with TRBJ1-6, with 8 positions matching TRBD1. After removal of 8 bases from V and 4 bases from J, the junction contained 4 bases not matched to a gene. This CDR3 comprises 14 residues. Per the germline V gene, CDR1 is LNHDA and CDR2 is SQIVND (reference sequence). The CDR3 reads CASSGGVYNSPLHF. CDR3 DNA: TGTGCCAGTTCAGGGGGCGTATATAATTCACCCCTCCACTTT.

The chain couples TRBV12-3 or TRBV12-4 to TRBJ2-5, with TRBD1 as a possible D gene (5 bases). V was pared by 6 bases and J by 4 bases, with 9 bases between. This CDR3 has 12 residues. In DNA form, the CDR3 reads TGTGCCAGCAGCCCTCAGGGAGAGACCCAGTACTTC. Protein sequence: CASSPQGETQYF.

The chain joins TRBV6-6 to TRBJ2-7, with a possible D match to TRBD2 (5 bases). V lost 6 bases, J lost 3 bases, and 21 bases lay in between. Germline V gene data show CDR1 as MNHNY and CDR2 as SVGAGI (reference sequence). The CDR3 extends over 16 amino acids. The CDR3 sequence is CASSQWSRRTNYEQYF. The CDR3 DNA reads TGTGCCAGCAGCCAATGGAGTCGGAGGACCAACTACGAGCAGTACTTC.

The chain joins TRBV19 to TRBJ2-3, with 8 bases fitting TRBD1. The CDR3 covers 13 residues. V lost 6 bases, J lost 4 bases, and 3 bases stayed unmatched. CDR1 LNHDA and CDR2 SQIVND come from the germline V gene (reference sequence). CDR3 in amino acids: CASSQGAADTQYF. The DNA of the CDR3 is TGTGCCAGTAGCCAGGGGGCTGCAGATACGCAGTATTTT.

The rearrangement joins TRBV5-1 to TRBJ2-3; TRBD2 aligns across 8 bases. There are 17 residues in the CDR3. V lost 3 bases to trimming and J lost 2 bases; unmatched junction nucleotides: 11. Germline CDR1 reads SGHRS; CDR2 reads YFSETQ. Here the CDR3 reads CASSSTGTRVNTDTQYF. The CDR3 nucleotides read TGCGCCAGCAGCTCCACTGGGACTAGGGTTAACACAGATACGCAGTATTTT.

This rearrangement joins TRBV5-1 to TRBJ1-2; D is possibly TRBD1 (6 bases). Trimming shortened V by 2 bases and J by 5 bases, and 13 bases separated the two germline ends. This CDR3 spans 14 amino acids. The germline CDR1 and CDR2 sequences are SGHRS and YFSETQ. The CDR3 coding sequence is TGCGCCAGCAGCTTACAGGACAGTAGTTATGGCTACACCTTC. Its protein is CASSLQDSSYGYTF.

The chain joins TRBV10-3 to TRBJ1-2; TRBD1 agrees at 9 bases. In germline, CDR1 is ENHRY, CDR2 SYGVKD. Trimming cost V 3 bases and J 6 bases; bases outside gene matches: 2. The CDR3 contains 13 residues. The CDR3 protein is CAISETGGDGYTF. DNA for the CDR3: TGTGCCATCAGTGAAACAGGGGGCGATGGCTACACCTTC.

The chain recombines TRBV5-4 with TRBJ1-6; TRBD1 might be the D (5 bases). CDR3 length: 15 amino acids. Germline V CDR1 and CDR2: SGHNT, YYREEE (reference sequence). CDR3: CALIGVSSYNSPLHF. The CDR3 DNA follows: TGTGCACTGATAGGGGTTAGCTCCTATAATTCACCCCTCCACTTT.

This chain joins TRBV19 and TRBJ1-6, with 7 bases lining up with TRBD1. This CDR3 is 15 amino acids long. The V gene end was trimmed by 5 bases and the J gene end by 10 bases; junction bases not matched to a gene: 11. The germline gives CDR1 LNHDA, CDR2 SQIVND (reference sequence). The CDR3 nucleotides read TGTGCCAGTAGTTCCCGGACAGGTTCCGGCTCACCCCTCCACTTT. Its protein is CASSSRTGSGSPLHF.

Remarks on this clone: Other DNA sequences in this sample translate to the same CDR3. J is TRBJ1-2 and V is TRBV19; D is ambiguous. The ends were cut back, 5 bases at V and 5 bases at J, with 9 bases in the middle. The CDR3 is made up of 12 amino acids. Looked up from germline, CDR1 is LNHDA and CDR2 is SQIVND (reference sequence). CDR3 loop: CASSLRLYGYTF. In DNA form, the CDR3 reads TGTGCCAGTAGTCTCCGACTTTATGGCTACACCTTC.

The rearrangement links TRBV11-2 to TRBJ2-3, with TRBD2 identical over 10 bases. V gave up 6 bases and J gave up 6 bases; unmatched junction bases: 12. Looked up from germline, CDR1 is SGHAT and CDR2 is FQNNGV. The CDR3 is 16 residues long. The CDR3 loop reads CASRQELAGVFDTQYF. CDR3 bases: TGTGCCAGCAGGCAGGAGCTAGCGGGAGTTTTTGATACGCAGTATTTT.

This chain uses TRBV2 with TRBJ1-2; no reliable D call. Trimming pared 4 bases from V and 4 bases from J, leaving 13 bases between. The CDR3 runs 14 residues. In germline, CDR1 is SNHLY, CDR2 FYNNEI. CDR3 bases: TGTGCCAGCAGTGTTCTGAAAGTCGGCTATGGCTACACCTTC. Amino acids: CASSVLKVGYGYTF.

The chain is built from TRBV29-1 and TRBJ2-7; D is possibly TRBD2 (5 bases). The length of the CDR3 is 12 residues. V lost 3 bases and J lost 2, with 8 bases in between. CDR1 and CDR2 (germline): SQVTM, ANQGSEA. CDR3 in DNA: TGCAGCGTTGATGCCGGGACCTACGAGCAGTACTTC. Protein sequence: CSVDAGTYEQYF.

The chain couples TRBV3-1 (or the pseudogene TRBV3-2) to TRBJ1-4; 8 bases agree with TRBD1. Germline V gives CDR1 LGHDT, CDR2 YNNKEL (reference sequence). V lost 4 bases to trimming and J lost 8 bases; unmatched junction nucleotides: 15. The CDR3 consists of 17 residues. DNA of the CDR3: TGTGCCAGCAGCCGCCCCAATACTCGAAACAGGGGGGAAAAACTGTTTTTT. Translation: CASSRPNTRNRGEKLFF.

The chain is built from TRBV5-5 and TRBJ2-3, with D uncertain. CDR1 and CDR2 (germline): SGHKS, YYEKEE (reference sequence). Between the trimmed V and J ends, which lost 3 bases and 4 bases, there was a span of 18 bases. The CDR3 has 16 amino acids. The CDR3 spells CASSYQSTLSPDTQYF. CDR3 in DNA: TGTGCCAGCAGCTACCAATCTACCCTATCCCCAGATACGCAGTATTTT.

This clone was counted only a few times. V usage is TRBV5-8 and J usage is TRBJ2-7, with unresolved D. The CDR3 contains 14 residues. Trimming shortened V by 0 bases and J by 7 bases, and 14 bases separated the two germline ends. Germline assignment: CDR1 SGHTS and CDR2 YDEGEE. The chain's CDR3 is CASSLDRVPREQYF. The CDR3 region has the DNA TGTGCCAGCAGCTTGGACCGGGTTCCTAGGGAGCAGTACTTC.

This clone was observed a single time. This chain joins TRBV9 and TRBJ2-3; 10 bases line up with TRBD2. The J segment lost 4 bases and the V segment lost 0 bases, leaving 8 bases of the junction unmatched. The length of the CDR3 is 17 residues. Germline V gene data show CDR1 as SGDLS and CDR2 as YYNGEE. CDR3 sequence (DNA): TGTGCCAGCAGCGTAGACCTCGGGCTAGCGGGGGCAGATACGCAGTATTTT. This gives the protein CASSVDLGLAGADTQYF.

This sequence joins TRBV5-5 and TRBJ1-5; D is ambiguous. Germline V gene sequence: CDR1 SGHKS, CDR2 YYEKEE (reference sequence). The CDR3 contains 13 residues. The V end lost 3 bases, the J end lost 7 bases, and 11 bases lay between the germline ends. The CDR3 here is CASSWEGSQPQHF. The CDR3 DNA reads as TGTGCCAGCAGCTGGGAGGGATCGCAGCCCCAGCATTTT.

The V gene is TRBV11-2, the J gene TRBJ2-2; D call uncertain. V gave up 2 bases and J gave up 0 bases, with 10 bases separating them. The length of the CDR3 is 16 residues. Germline CDR1 SGHAT, CDR2 FQNNGV. CDR3 sequence: CASSLHLPSNTGELFF. CDR3 in DNA: TGTGCCAGCAGCTTACATCTACCCTCGAACACCGGGGAGCTGTTTTTT.

In this sample, this clone turned up a few times. This chain links TRBV15 with TRBJ1-1, with 7 nucleotides matching TRBD1. Germline CDR1 LNHNV, CDR2 YYDKDF (reference sequence). Germline trimming cut 0 bases from V and 5 bases from J; bases unmatched to any gene: 9. The CDR3 contains 16 residues. CDR3 DNA: TGTGCCACCAGCAGAGACAGGGACAGCTGGAGGACTGAAGCTTTCTTT. It codes for CATSRDRDSWRTEAFF. Supplemented by reference TRBV15 and TRBJ1-1, the full variable domain reads DAMVIQNPRYQVTQFGKPVTLSCSQTLNHNVMYWYQQKSSQAPKLLFHYYDKDFNNEADTPDNFQSRRPNTSFCFLDIRSPGLGDTAMYLCATSRDRDSWRTEAFFGQGTRLTVV.

V gene TRBV28 combines with J gene TRBJ2-2, with 7 positions matching TRBD1. Germline V CDR1 and CDR2: MDHEN, SYDVKM. The CDR3 runs 14 residues. V gave up 5 bases and J gave up 7 bases; unmatched junction bases: 7. The CDR3 here is CASSRQGSNGELFF. As DNA, the CDR3 is TGTGCCAGCAGTCGACAGGGATCAAACGGGGAGCTGTTTTTT. Full variable domain (remainder filled in from reference TRBV28 and TRBJ2-2): DVKVTQSSRYLVKRTGEKVFLECVQDMDHENMFWYRQDPGLGLRLIYFSYDVKMKEKGDIPEGYSVSREKKERFSLILESASTNQTSMYLCASSRQGSNGELFFGEGSRLTVL.